This TCR beta chain appears in the sequencing data of a study of T-cell memory formation after mild COVID-19. Whole-study context: Among the donors, TCR clusters were largely specific to each donor. Study-level findings and limits: Later expanders leaned toward CD4+, whereas clones contracting from day 15 to 85 were balanced CD4/CD8. Contracting CD8+ clones were enriched in EMRA, CD4+ mainly in CM and EM.

cDNA libraries for TCR alpha and TCR beta, carrying sample barcodes and UMIs, came from 5'RACE with constant-segment primers. TCRdb re-analysed the 5' RACE reads in MiXCR, keeping a single row per CDR3 protein. The table shows approximately 250,000 distinct CDR3 sequences, with 15% to 20% occurring only once. A remark on this clonotype: Its specificity is not known.

With 5 bases removed from V and 0 bases from J, the gap between germline ends came to 16 bases. The CDR3 totals 16 residues. The germline V gene encodes CDR1 SEHNR and CDR2 FQNEAQ (reference sequence). The sequence was collected from a young man who had mild COVID-19 (a few samples of this study predate the infection). Cell type and time point are not known. The chain has TRBV7-9 and TRBJ1-1; weak D call: TRBD1 (6 bases). The specimen was PBMCs or a T cell subset sorted from them (not recorded which). The CDR3: CASSPLGGDMNTEAFF. CDR3 sequence (DNA): TGTGCCAGCAGCCCTTTGGGGGGGGACATGAACACTGAAGCTTTCTTT.